This TCR beta chain was documented in a study of cytomegalovirus exposure and HLA in healthy donors. Comments on this clone: The antigen is not known.

Primers for the PCR totalled 60 Vbeta and 13 Jbeta. Measured with immunoSEQ multiplex PCR; TCRdb has only the in-frame clones, and not every one. The sample carries approximately 200,000 clones, 82% recorded once. Whole-study findings and limits: Previous analysis showed most TCR beta V segments were productive about 90% or about 30% of the time. In a later analysis, an Asian-associated ancestry cluster reportedly showed fewer N-insertions than the approximately 660-donor mean. In a later analysis, CMV-associated beta chains were mostly HLA-associated, it appeared. Rare TCR sequences predominated, though certain public TCRs were found in many donors.

The germline V gene has CDR1 SGHVS and CDR2 FQNEAQ. CDR3 length: 14 amino acids. Trimming took off 1 base at V and 5 bases at J, with 12 bases between the two ends. The V call is TRBV7-8, the J call TRBJ2-7; a possible D gene is TRBD2 (5 bases). Sequencing used PBMCs. The clonotype was recovered from a woman in her forties or fifties in good health and CMV-seropositive. CDR3 sequence: CASSLEGLQNEQYF. CDR3 sequence (DNA): TGTGCCAGCAGCTTAGAAGGACTCCAAAACGAGCAGTACTTC. Complete variable domain (other parts from reference TRBV7-8 and TRBJ2-7): GAGVSQSPRYKVAKRGQDVALRCDPISGHVSLFWYQQALGQGPEFLTYFQNEAQLDKSGLPSDRFFAERPEGSVSTLKIQRTQQEDSAVYLCASSLEGLQNEQYFGPGTRLTVT.